What follows is one TCR beta chain and its context. Its antigen remains unidentified. No clone much larger than this one lies a single base away; base qualities are absent. TCR beta CDR3 regions were sequenced from DNA using the immunoSEQ Assay. Processing in the source paper ran as follows. T cell density was computed as TCR beta template counts normalized to usable DNA estimated by amplifying housekeeping genes. Using the preseqR package, richness was estimated by extrapolating to 120,000 templates for tissue samples and 400,000 templates for PBMC samples. Clonality was defined as one minus Pielou's evenness. Differential abundance testing on productive amino-acid clonotypes, with a minimum total count of 5 and an alpha of 0.1, was used to identify tissue-enriched TCRs. The Jaccard Index and the Morisita Overlap Index were used to quantify repertoire overlap between compartments. GLIPH grouped TCR beta CDR3s together with public tetramer-defined viral CDR3s, and a viral motif had to include at least three viral sequences and also show V-gene enrichment. What TCRdb holds here is the immuneACCESS table cut down to in-frame rearrangements. Part of the clones is not present; checked against another copy, under half of the missing clones reflect an unresolved V gene, and the others are unexplained. The V and J calls and the clone size are those of that table, but D and trimming were determined from the DNA. The sample has about 33,000 clones on record, about nine tenths of them singletons. Less than 5.5% of the sample is in the top ten clones.

The sample belongs to a study of T cells in localized non-small cell lung cancer (dated by TCRdb to about 2020). As for the study more broadly: Comparing tumors with uninvolved tumor-adjacent lungs, the study looked at the T cell repertoires of approximately 240 patients with early-stage NSCLC. All 250 or so NSCLC patients in the cohort were treatment-naive and had localized lung tumors that were resected. Of the NSCLC patients, about 130 were male and around 97 were female, and the mean age was about 69 years. General findings and caveats noted by the study authors: Multi-region tumor sequencing was not performed, so intratumor heterogeneity could not be excluded. Because of the exploratory design, TCR variables were selected using unadjusted p-values without false-discovery rate correction. Longer overall survival was associated with higher T cell density in blood, whereas shorter survival was associated with higher clonality in adjacent lung. A median of 57 of the top 100 tumor clones were detected in paired uninvolved adjacent lung, and around 30 of these tumor clones were also found among the top 100 clones of the paired uninvolved adjacent lung. Uninvolved tumor-adjacent lung showed the highest T cell clonality, higher than tumor, which suggests more focused antigenic responses in the uninvolved tumor-adjacent lung.

At diagnosis, tumor, uninvolved tumor-adjacent lung and peripheral blood were collected and then preserved as a mix of FFPE and fresh-frozen material. For TCR repertoire profiling, blood samples were analyzed as peripheral blood mononuclear cells. Here V drops 2 bases and J drops 7 bases, and the junction holds 7 bases not matched to any gene. Taken from cysteine to phenylalanine, the CDR3 has 15 residues. Left in the record is the CDR3 DNA by itself, 45 bases read in frame from the first base. CDR1 and CDR2 (SGHNT, YYREEE) derive from the germline V gene (reference sequence). This chain is built from TRBV5-4 and TRBJ2-1; TRBD2 lines up with 9 middle nucleotides. The sequencing used peripheral blood, collected before any cancer treatment. This TCR was sampled from a male donor at least 60 years old with stage III lung adenocarcinoma. The DNA sequence is given as TGTGCCAGCAGCTTTCTAGCGGGGCTGTATAATGAGCAGTTCTTC. The translation is CASSFLAGLYNEQFF. With the portions outside the CDR3 filled from the reference TRBV5-4 and TRBJ2-1 genes, the complete variable region becomes ETGVTQSPTHLIKTRGQQVTLRCSSQSGHNTVSWYQQALGQGPQFIFQYYREEENGRGNFPPRFSGLQFPNYSSELNVNALELDDSALYLCASSFLAGLYNEQFFGPGTRLTVL.